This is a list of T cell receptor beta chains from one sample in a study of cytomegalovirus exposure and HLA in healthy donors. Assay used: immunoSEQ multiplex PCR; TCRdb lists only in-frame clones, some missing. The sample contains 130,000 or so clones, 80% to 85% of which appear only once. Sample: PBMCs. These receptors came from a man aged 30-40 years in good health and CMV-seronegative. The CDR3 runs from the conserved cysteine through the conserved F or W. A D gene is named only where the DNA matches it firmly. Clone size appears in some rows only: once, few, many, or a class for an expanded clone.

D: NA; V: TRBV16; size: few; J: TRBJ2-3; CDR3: CASSSSGKIYTDTQYF; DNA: TGTGCCAGCAGCTCGTCAGGGAAGATATACACAGATACGCAGTATTTT
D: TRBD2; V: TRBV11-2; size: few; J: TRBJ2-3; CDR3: CASSLGTSGGPHDTQYF; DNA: TGTGCCAGCAGCTTAGGGACTAGCGGGGGACCTCATGATACGCAGTATTTT
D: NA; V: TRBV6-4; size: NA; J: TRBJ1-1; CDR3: CASSDTAGDTEAFF; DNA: TGTGCCAGCAGTGACACGGCAGGGGACACTGAAGCTTTCTTT
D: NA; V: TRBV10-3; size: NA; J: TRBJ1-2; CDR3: CGGGGALSYGYTF; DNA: TGTGGGGGTGGGGGGGCCCTTAGCTATGGCTACACCTTC
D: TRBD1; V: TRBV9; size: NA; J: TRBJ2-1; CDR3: CASSRAGGNEQFF; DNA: TGTGCCAGCAGTCGGGCAGGGGGTAATGAGCAGTTCTTC
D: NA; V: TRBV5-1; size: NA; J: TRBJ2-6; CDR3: CASSPSSGANGLTF; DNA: TGCGCCAGCAGCCCCTCCTCTGGGGCCAACGGCCTGACTTTC
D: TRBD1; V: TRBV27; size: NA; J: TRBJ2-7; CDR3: CASSMGQAYEQYF; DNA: TGTGCCAGCAGTATGGGACAGGCCTACGAGCAGTACTTC
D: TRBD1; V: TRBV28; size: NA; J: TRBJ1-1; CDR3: CASSRQGLNTEAFF; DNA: TGTGCCAGCAGTAGACAGGGCTTGAACACTGAAGCTTTCTTT
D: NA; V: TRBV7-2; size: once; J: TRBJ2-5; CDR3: CASSLAGGPETQYF; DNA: TGTGCCAGCAGCTTAGCGGGGGGGCCGGAGACCCAGTACTTC
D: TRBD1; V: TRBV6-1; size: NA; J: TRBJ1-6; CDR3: CASSVRDRNSPLHF; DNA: TGTGCCAGCAGTGTTCGGGACAGGAATTCACCCCTCCACTTT
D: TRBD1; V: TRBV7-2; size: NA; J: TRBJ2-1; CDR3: CASSVGGPEQFF; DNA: TGTGCCAGCAGCGTAGGGGGCCCTGAGCAGTTCTTC
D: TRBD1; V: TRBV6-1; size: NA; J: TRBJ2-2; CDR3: CASSPTDRDTGELFF; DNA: TGTGCCAGCAGCCCGACCGACAGGGACACCGGGGAGCTGTTTTTT
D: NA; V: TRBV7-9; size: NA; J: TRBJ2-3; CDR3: CSSSLSGGGPTDTQYF; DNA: TGTTCCAGCAGCTTAAGCGGAGGGGGCCCCACAGATACGCAGTATTTT
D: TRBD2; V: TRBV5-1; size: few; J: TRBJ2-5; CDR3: CASSYTHQAGGWETQYF; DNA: TGCGCCAGCAGCTACACTCATCAAGCGGGGGGGTGGGAGACCCAGTACTTC
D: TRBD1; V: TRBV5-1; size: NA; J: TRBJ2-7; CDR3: CASSFDRAKYEQYF; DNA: TGCGCCAGCAGCTTTGACAGGGCGAAATACGAGCAGTACTTC
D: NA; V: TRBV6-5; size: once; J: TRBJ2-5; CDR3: CASRGVRYREETQYF; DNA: TGTGCCAGCAGAGGGGTAAGGTACAGGGAAGAGACCCAGTACTTC